These T cell receptor beta chains were read from a single sample in a study of Ad26.COV2.S vaccination and SARS-CoV-2 variants. Libraries were prepared by immunoSEQ multiplex PCR; TCRdb keeps only in-frame clonotypes and omits some of them. This sample has under 550,000 clones, with around 90% found just once. The material was peripheral blood, obtained in a trial of Ad26.COV2.S vaccine versus placebo. These receptors all stem from a person aged 18-60 years who received the Ad26.COV2.S COVID-19 vaccine or a placebo. Each CDR3 is given with its conserved first and last residue. The D gene is left open where the match is weak. A clone size is listed for some rows: how often the clone was seen (once, few, many), or a class if it is expanded.

j_call: TRBJ2-7; v_call: TRBV7-2; d_call: NA; cdr3_length: 11; clone_size: once; cdr3_nt: TGTGCCAGCAGGCTCGGGGACGAGCAGTACTTC; cdr3_aa: CASRLGDEQYF
j_call: TRBJ1-1; v_call: TRBV13; d_call: TRBD1; cdr3_length: 14; clone_size: NA; cdr3_nt: TGTGCCAGCAGCCCGAGGGGGCGGGGCACTGAAGCTTTCTTT; cdr3_aa: CASSPRGRGTEAFF
j_call: TRBJ1-4; v_call: TRBV12-3/TRBV12-4; d_call: NA; cdr3_length: 12; clone_size: NA; cdr3_nt: TGTGCCAGCGCCCGCATTAATGAAAAACTGTTTTTT; cdr3_aa: CASARINEKLFF
j_call: TRBJ2-2; v_call: TRBV9; d_call: NA; cdr3_length: 16; clone_size: once; cdr3_nt: TGTGCCAGCAGCGTAAGCCCAGCCTTGGGGGCCGGGGAGCTGTTTTTT; cdr3_aa: CASSVSPALGAGELFF
j_call: TRBJ2-1; v_call: TRBV28; d_call: NA; cdr3_length: 16; clone_size: NA; cdr3_nt: TGTGCCAGCAGTTTCCCTAGCGAGAGCTCCTACAATGAGCAGTTCTTC; cdr3_aa: CASSFPSESSYNEQFF
j_call: TRBJ2-1; v_call: TRBV9; d_call: NA; cdr3_length: 15; clone_size: NA; cdr3_nt: TGTGCCAGCAGTATGGCAGGGCGGCCTCGAGATGAGCAGTTCTTC; cdr3_aa: CASSMAGRPRDEQFF
j_call: TRBJ2-5; v_call: TRBV19; d_call: TRBD2; cdr3_length: 14; clone_size: NA; cdr3_nt: TGTGCCAGTAGACCGGGACTAGAGGGAGAGACCCAGTACTTC; cdr3_aa: CASRPGLEGETQYF
j_call: TRBJ1-1; v_call: TRBV19; d_call: NA; cdr3_length: 14; clone_size: NA; cdr3_nt: TGTGCCAGTAGTATTCGGGGGCTTGGAACTGAAGCTTTCTTT; cdr3_aa: CASSIRGLGTEAFF
j_call: TRBJ2-1; v_call: TRBV7-2; d_call: TRBD2; cdr3_length: 17; clone_size: NA; cdr3_nt: TGTGCCAGCAGAGGGGGGCCTAGCGGGAGATTGAGGAATGAGCAGTTCTTC; cdr3_aa: CASRGGPSGRLRNEQFF
j_call: TRBJ2-3; v_call: TRBV29-1; d_call: NA; cdr3_length: 8; clone_size: NA; cdr3_nt: TGCAGCGTTGAAGACAGGTATTTT; cdr3_aa: CSVEDRYF
j_call: TRBJ2-7; v_call: TRBV7-2; d_call: NA; cdr3_length: 14; clone_size: NA; cdr3_nt: TGTGCCAGCAGCCTAGGGGCTATTCGATACGAGCAGTACTTC; cdr3_aa: CASSLGAIRYEQYF
j_call: TRBJ1-2; v_call: TRBV29-1; d_call: NA; cdr3_length: 14; clone_size: NA; cdr3_nt: TGCAGCGTTGGTTACTCCCAGGGCGACTATGGCTACACCTTC; cdr3_aa: CSVGYSQGDYGYTF
j_call: TRBJ1-5; v_call: TRBV10-3; d_call: NA; cdr3_length: 13; clone_size: NA; cdr3_nt: TGTGCCATCAGTGAGTCGACCGGCCAGCCCCAGCATTTT; cdr3_aa: CAISESTGQPQHF
j_call: TRBJ2-1; v_call: TRBV12-3/TRBV12-4; d_call: NA; cdr3_length: 11; clone_size: NA; cdr3_nt: TGTGCCAGCAACAAAGGCGGGGTGCGGATCTTC; cdr3_aa: CASNKGGVRIF
j_call: TRBJ2-5; v_call: TRBV5-1; d_call: NA; cdr3_length: 14; clone_size: NA; cdr3_nt: TGCGCCAGCAGCTTGGCCGTGGGGACAGAGACCCAGTACTTC; cdr3_aa: CASSLAVGTETQYF
j_call: TRBJ1-4; v_call: TRBV6-5; d_call: NA; cdr3_length: 15; clone_size: NA; cdr3_nt: TGTGCCAGCAGTTACGGGGGGAGAACTAATGAAAAACTGTTTTTT; cdr3_aa: CASSYGGRTNEKLFF
j_call: TRBJ2-5; v_call: TRBV3-1/TRBV3-2; d_call: NA; cdr3_length: 14; clone_size: NA; cdr3_nt: TGTGCCAGCTCCCTGGCAGGGGGGCAAGAGACCCAGTACTTC; cdr3_aa: CASSLAGGQETQYF
j_call: TRBJ1-3; v_call: TRBV5-4; d_call: TRBD1; cdr3_length: 15; clone_size: NA; cdr3_nt: TGTGCCAGCAGTCCGGGACAGGGGTCCGGAAACACCATATATTTT; cdr3_aa: CASSPGQGSGNTIYF
j_call: TRBJ2-1; v_call: TRBV15; d_call: NA; cdr3_length: 14; clone_size: NA; cdr3_nt: TGTGCCACCAGCAGAGATACCACGGGCACAGAGCAGTTCTTC; cdr3_aa: CATSRDTTGTEQFF
j_call: TRBJ1-3; v_call: TRBV19; d_call: NA; cdr3_length: 13; clone_size: few; cdr3_nt: TGTGCCAGTATGTCGTACTCTGGAAACACCATATATTTT; cdr3_aa: CASMSYSGNTIYF
j_call: TRBJ2-7; v_call: TRBV29-1; d_call: NA; cdr3_length: 13; clone_size: NA; cdr3_nt: TGCAGCGTTGAGTCTAGCGTGACATACGAGCAGTACTTC; cdr3_aa: CSVESSVTYEQYF
j_call: TRBJ2-1; v_call: TRBV4-1; d_call: NA; cdr3_length: 17; clone_size: NA; cdr3_nt: TGCGCCAGCAGCCAAGATGTCGGACGGCGAGCCTACAATGAGCAGTTCTTC; cdr3_aa: CASSQDVGRRAYNEQFF
j_call: TRBJ2-1; v_call: TRBV5-4; d_call: TRBD2; cdr3_length: 17; clone_size: NA; cdr3_nt: TGTGCCAGCAGCCCGGGGGGAGCGCTAGCGGGAGTTCATGAGCAGTTCTTC; cdr3_aa: CASSPGGALAGVHEQFF
j_call: TRBJ1-1; v_call: TRBV29-1; d_call: TRBD1; cdr3_length: 13; clone_size: once; cdr3_nt: TGCAGCGTTGCCAGGGGGCTTGGCACTGAAGCTTTCTTT; cdr3_aa: CSVARGLGTEAFF
j_call: TRBJ2-2; v_call: TRBV24-1; d_call: NA; cdr3_length: 12; clone_size: NA; cdr3_nt: TGTGCCACCAGTGCTAGAACCGGGGAGCTGTTTTTT; cdr3_aa: CATSARTGELFF
j_call: TRBJ1-2; v_call: TRBV29-1; d_call: TRBD1; cdr3_length: 13; clone_size: NA; cdr3_nt: TGCAGCATATGGACAGGGGCTAACTATGGCTACACCTTC; cdr3_aa: CSIWTGANYGYTF
j_call: TRBJ2-5; v_call: TRBV2; d_call: NA; cdr3_length: 16; clone_size: NA; cdr3_nt: TGTGCCAGCGGACTCATCAGGGGATGGAGCCAAGAGACCCAGTACTTC; cdr3_aa: CASGLIRGWSQETQYF
j_call: TRBJ2-1; v_call: TRBV7-9; d_call: NA; cdr3_length: 11; clone_size: NA; cdr3_nt: TGTGCCAGCAGCCCACTGGATGAGCAGTTCTTC; cdr3_aa: CASSPLDEQFF
j_call: TRBJ2-7; v_call: TRBV4-3; d_call: NA; cdr3_length: 15; clone_size: NA; cdr3_nt: TGCGCCAGCAGCCAATCCGGGACACCGACCTACGAGCAGTACTTC; cdr3_aa: CASSQSGTPTYEQYF
j_call: TRBJ1-1; v_call: TRBV6-4; d_call: NA; cdr3_length: 13; clone_size: NA; cdr3_nt: TGTGCCAGCAGTGTATTTACGAACACTGAAGCTTTCTTT; cdr3_aa: CASSVFTNTEAFF
j_call: TRBJ1-2; v_call: TRBV28; d_call: NA; cdr3_length: 17; clone_size: NA; cdr3_nt: TGTGCCAGCAGTCGATCCCTTTCGGACGCATTACTCTATGGCTACACCTTC; cdr3_aa: CASSRSLSDALLYGYTF
j_call: TRBJ2-2; v_call: TRBV7-9; d_call: NA; cdr3_length: 15; clone_size: NA; cdr3_nt: TGTGCCAGCAGCCCCCGGGATTCGAACACCGGGGAGCTGTTTTTT; cdr3_aa: CASSPRDSNTGELFF
j_call: TRBJ1-5; v_call: TRBV7-2; d_call: TRBD1; cdr3_length: 14; clone_size: NA; cdr3_nt: TGTGCCAGCAGCTCCCGGGACAGATATCAGCCCCAGCATTTT; cdr3_aa: CASSSRDRYQPQHF
j_call: TRBJ2-7; v_call: TRBV2; d_call: NA; cdr3_length: 12; clone_size: NA; cdr3_nt: TGTGCCAGCAACCAGGCCGATCACGAGCAGTACTTC; cdr3_aa: CASNQADHEQYF
j_call: TRBJ2-1; v_call: TRBV6-6; d_call: NA; cdr3_length: 15; clone_size: many; cdr3_nt: TGTGCCAGCAAAGTTGGACAGTCCTCCTACAATGAGCAGTTCTTC; cdr3_aa: CASKVGQSSYNEQFF
j_call: TRBJ2-1; v_call: TRBV19; d_call: NA; cdr3_length: 15; clone_size: once; cdr3_nt: TGTGCCAGTAGTATTGCGGGGACCAGCTACAATGAGCAGTTCTTC; cdr3_aa: CASSIAGTSYNEQFF
j_call: TRBJ1-1; v_call: TRBV30; d_call: TRBD1; cdr3_length: 14; clone_size: NA; cdr3_nt: TGTGCCTGGAGTGTACGGCAGGGGGCCACTGAAGCTTTCTTT; cdr3_aa: CAWSVRQGATEAFF
j_call: TRBJ1-2; v_call: TRBV15; d_call: NA; cdr3_length: 12; clone_size: NA; cdr3_nt: TGTGCCACCAGCAGACAGGGGCCGGGCTACACCTTC; cdr3_aa: CATSRQGPGYTF
j_call: TRBJ2-5; v_call: TRBV7-6; d_call: NA; cdr3_length: 14; clone_size: once; cdr3_nt: TGTGCCAGCAGCACTCCCGGGTACTTAGAGACCCAGTACTTC; cdr3_aa: CASSTPGYLETQYF
j_call: TRBJ2-7; v_call: TRBV12-2; d_call: NA; cdr3_length: 16; clone_size: NA; cdr3_nt: TGTGCAAGTCGCCCAAGTAGCGGGACAGGGGCGTACGAGCAGTACTTC; cdr3_aa: CASRPSSGTGAYEQYF
j_call: TRBJ2-7; v_call: TRBV28; d_call: NA; cdr3_length: 15; clone_size: NA; cdr3_nt: TGTGCCAGCAGTGGACAAACGGGAGGAACAGGGGAGCAGTACTTC; cdr3_aa: CASSGQTGGTGEQYF
j_call: TRBJ1-2; v_call: TRBV20-1; d_call: NA; cdr3_length: 10; clone_size: NA; cdr3_nt: TGCAGTGCTAGGACATATGGCTACACCTTC; cdr3_aa: CSARTYGYTF
j_call: TRBJ2-7; v_call: TRBV9; d_call: NA; cdr3_length: 14; clone_size: NA; cdr3_nt: TGTGCCAGCAGCGCGATTCAGGGTCCAGGCGAGCAGTACTTC; cdr3_aa: CASSAIQGPGEQYF
j_call: TRBJ1-5; v_call: TRBV4-1; d_call: NA; cdr3_length: 13; clone_size: NA; cdr3_nt: TGCGCCAGCAGCCAGGGTGCCAATCAGCCCCAGCATTTT; cdr3_aa: CASSQGANQPQHF
j_call: TRBJ2-7; v_call: TRBV3-1/TRBV3-2; d_call: NA; cdr3_length: 14; clone_size: NA; cdr3_nt: TGTGCCAGCAGCCAAGAAGGGCTAGCAGCCGAGCAGTACTTC; cdr3_aa: CASSQEGLAAEQYF
j_call: TRBJ1-1; v_call: TRBV6-5; d_call: TRBD1; cdr3_length: 13; clone_size: few; cdr3_nt: TGTGCCAGCAGGCCCGGGACAGGAGAGGTAGCTTTCTTT; cdr3_aa: CASRPGTGEVAFF
j_call: TRBJ1-1; v_call: TRBV6-5; d_call: TRBD1; cdr3_length: 16; clone_size: NA; cdr3_nt: TGTGCCAGCAGTTACATCCCGACAGGGGATGGGGCTGAAGCTTTCTTT; cdr3_aa: CASSYIPTGDGAEAFF
j_call: TRBJ2-7; v_call: TRBV15; d_call: TRBD1; cdr3_length: 14; clone_size: NA; cdr3_nt: TGTGCCACCAGCAGGGACAGGGTAGTGGACGAGCAGTACTTC; cdr3_aa: CATSRDRVVDEQYF
j_call: TRBJ2-7; v_call: TRBV7-9; d_call: TRBD1; cdr3_length: 13; clone_size: NA; cdr3_nt: TGTGCCAGCAGTAAACAGGGGGCCTCCGAGCAGTACTTC; cdr3_aa: CASSKQGASEQYF
j_call: TRBJ1-1; v_call: TRBV20-1; d_call: NA; cdr3_length: 13; clone_size: NA; cdr3_nt: TGCAGTGCCAGTGACGGGGTGGGCACTGAAGCTTTCTTT; cdr3_aa: CSASDGVGTEAFF
j_call: TRBJ2-7; v_call: TRBV10-2; d_call: TRBD1; cdr3_length: 16; clone_size: NA; cdr3_nt: TGCGCCAGCAGTGGCCACCCCGGACAGGGAAACTACGAGCAGTACTTC; cdr3_aa: CASSGHPGQGNYEQYF
j_call: TRBJ2-3; v_call: TRBV9; d_call: NA; cdr3_length: 16; clone_size: NA; cdr3_nt: TGTGCCAGCAGCCCAGGGGCTAGCGGCAGCACAGATACGCAGTATTTT; cdr3_aa: CASSPGASGSTDTQYF
j_call: TRBJ2-1; v_call: TRBV7-2; d_call: NA; cdr3_length: 12; clone_size: NA; cdr3_nt: TGTGCCAGCAGCACCCAGGCCCCCGAGCAGTTCTTC; cdr3_aa: CASSTQAPEQFF
j_call: TRBJ2-7; v_call: TRBV6-2/TRBV6-3; d_call: TRBD1; cdr3_length: 14; clone_size: NA; cdr3_nt: TGTGCCAGCAGTTACACCCAGGGGGCCTACGAGCAGTACTTC; cdr3_aa: CASSYTQGAYEQYF
j_call: TRBJ1-6; v_call: TRBV7-6; d_call: NA; cdr3_length: 16; clone_size: NA; cdr3_nt: TGTGCCAGCAGCCCCCGGGGAGGGGTAGGGAATTCACCCCTCCACTTT; cdr3_aa: CASSPRGGVGNSPLHF